The 25 T cell receptor beta chains reported below all come from one sample, sequenced in a study of T cells expressing NK-cell markers. TCRdb reprocessed the 5' RACE reads and keeps a single row for each CDR3 protein, giving no DNA. This sample's table reports just under 150,000 distinct CDR3 sequences. Sequencing was carried out using blood T cells: a sorted CD56 or NKG2C T cell subset, CD4+ or CD8+ T cells, or bulk PBMC T cells (not recorded which). Every receptor here comes from a man aged 18 to 30 in good health.

The chain recombines TRBV20-1 with TRBJ1-5. The CDR3 consists of 12 residues. CDR1 DFQATT and CDR2 SNEGSKA come from the germline V gene (reference sequence). The CDR3 loop reads CSATSSNQPQHF.

V gene TRBV7-9 combines with J gene TRBJ2-7; TCRdb picks TRBD1, but there is no DNA to check that call. The CDR3 extends over 17 amino acids. In germline, CDR1 is SEHNR, CDR2 FQNEAQ (reference sequence). The CDR3 here is CASSADRGRTRIGEQYF. Complete variable domain (other parts from reference TRBV7-9 and TRBJ2-7): DTGVSQNPRHKITKRGQNVTFRCDPISEHNRLYWYRQTLGQGPEFLTYFQNEAQLEKSRLLSDRFSAERPKGSFSTLEIQRTEQGDSAMYLCASSADRGRTRIGEQYFGPGTRLTVT.

This rearrangement joins TRBV29-1 to TRBJ2-5. Germline loops: CDR1 SQVTM, CDR2 ANQGSEA. The length of the CDR3 is 11 residues. The CDR3: CSVEDMETQYF.

The chain couples TRBV10-2 to TRBJ2-2; TCRdb's D gene call, TRBD1, goes unchecked for lack of DNA. The length of the CDR3 is 16 residues. The germline gives CDR1 WSHSY, CDR2 SAAADI. The CDR3 here is CASSEVRGGATGELFF.

V gene TRBV11-2 combines with J gene TRBJ2-3; the D call from TCRdb, TRBD2, cannot be confirmed without DNA. This CDR3 is built from 13 residues. Looked up from germline, CDR1 is SGHAT and CDR2 is FQNNGV. CDR3 loop: CASSPSLTDTQYF.

This chain uses TRBV19 with TRBJ2-1; TCRdb returns TRBD2, unconfirmable since there is no DNA. The germline CDR1 and CDR2 sequences are LNHDA and SQIVND (reference sequence). CDR3 length equals 17 residues. The CDR3 sequence: CASSIDLTGSPPNEQFF. Full variable domain (remainder filled in from reference TRBV19 and TRBJ2-1): DGGITQSPKYLFRKEGQNVTLSCEQNLNHDAMYWYRQDPGQGLRLIYYSQIVNDFQKGDIAEGYSVSREKKESFPLTVTSAQKNPTAFYLCASSIDLTGSPPNEQFFGPGTRLTVL.

The V call is TRBV12-3 or TRBV12-4, the J call TRBJ1-1; the TCRdb call, TRBD1, lacks DNA for checking. The length of the CDR3 is 15 residues. CDR3 loop: CASSFRGGEDTEAFF.

The chain recombines TRBV27 with TRBJ1-5. This CDR3 region has 13 residues. The V gene's germline CDR1 is MNHEY and CDR2 SMNVEV (reference sequence). The CDR3 sequence is CAISPGLNQPQHF.

The chain links TRBV6-2 or TRBV6-3 to TRBJ2-2. Germline V lookup: CDR1 MNHEY, CDR2 SVGEGT. CDR3 length: 14 residues. CDR3 sequence: CASTNGVNTGELFF.

V and J are TRBV19 and TRBJ1-5. The CDR3 contains 14 residues. Germline V CDR1 and CDR2: LNHDA, SQIVND (reference sequence). This CDR3 reads CASTLGQGGQPQHF.

The CDR3 protein is CASSQVIDWGRTEAFF. The genes are TRBV3-1 and TRBJ1-1. Per germline, CDR1 LGHDT and CDR2 YNNKEL (reference sequence). CDR3 length: 16 residues.

CDR3 loop: CSARDGRDEQFF. The J gene is TRBJ2-1, the V gene TRBV20-1; the TCRdb call, TRBD2, lacks DNA for checking. This CDR3 region has 12 residues. Looked up from germline, CDR1 is DFQATT and CDR2 is SNEGSKA (reference sequence).

V is TRBV12-3 or TRBV12-4 and J is TRBJ2-1; checking the TCRdb D call of TRBD2 is not possible without DNA. The CDR3 contains 17 residues. The CDR3 region is CASSAKLAGGPHNEQFF.

The chain uses TRBV27 and TRBJ2-5; TCRdb's D gene call, TRBD1, goes unchecked for lack of DNA. The CDR3 has 16 amino acids. The germline V gene has CDR1 MNHEY and CDR2 SMNVEV (reference sequence). CDR3 amino acids: CASKASPGQVEETQYF.

This chain connects TRBV7-6 to TRBJ2-2; checking the TCRdb D call of TRBD1 is not possible without DNA. The germline gives CDR1 SGHVS, CDR2 FNYEAQ. This CDR3 comprises 15 residues. The CDR3 sequence is CASSSGTGETGELFF.

The chain links TRBV29-1 to TRBJ2-2; TCRdb calls TRBD2, which cannot be checked without DNA. This CDR3 comprises 14 residues. Germline CDR1 SQVTM, CDR2 ANQGSEA. CDR3 region: CSVDQGLYPRELFF.

This chain joins TRBV6-2 or TRBV6-3 and TRBJ2-1. This CDR3 comprises 18 residues. Germline CDR1 and CDR2: MNHEY and SVGEGT. This CDR3 reads CASSYGEGDWRSYNEQFF.

This chain connects TRBV20-1 to TRBJ2-2; TCRdb's D gene call, TRBD2, goes unchecked for lack of DNA. The CDR3 totals 13 residues. Germline CDR1 is DFQATT and CDR2 is SNEGSKA (reference sequence). CDR3 loop: CSARDPTSGELFF.

The rearrangement links TRBV20-1 to TRBJ2-5. Germline V gene data show CDR1 as DFQATT and CDR2 as SNEGSKA (reference sequence). This CDR3 spans 12 amino acids. The CDR3 here is CSAGDLQETQYF.

The gene calls are TRBV10-3 and TRBJ2-5; checking the TCRdb D call of TRBD2 is not possible without DNA. This CDR3 is built from 13 residues. Germline values: CDR1 ENHRY, CDR2 SYGVKD. This CDR3 is CAISEREGETQYF.

The chain recombines TRBV6-1 with TRBJ2-5. The CDR3 contains 14 residues. Per the germline V gene, CDR1 is MNHNS and CDR2 is SASEGT. The CDR3 region is CASRLHREQETQYF.

The genes are TRBV28 and TRBJ1-5; there is no DNA to check the TCRdb D call of TRBD1. The CDR3 sequence is 14 residues long. Germline assignment: CDR1 MDHEN and CDR2 SYDVKM. The CDR3 loop reads CASSFRLRGEPQHF.

V and J are TRBV27 and TRBJ1-5; lacking DNA, the TRBD1 call made by TCRdb goes unchecked. The CDR3 extends over 17 amino acids. Germline CDR1 and CDR2: MNHEY and SMNVEV (reference sequence). This CDR3 reads CASSPLVFQGGNQPQHF.

The J gene is TRBJ2-3, the V gene TRBV20-1; the D call of TRBD1 rests on TCRdb alone, since no DNA is present to check it. Germline loops: CDR1 DFQATT, CDR2 SNEGSKA (reference sequence). The CDR3 contains 14 residues. CDR3: CSAIGLRDRYTQYF.

The gene calls are TRBV19 and TRBJ2-1; the D call of TRBD2 rests on TCRdb alone, since no DNA is present to check it. The germline CDR1 and CDR2 sequences are LNHDA and SQIVND (reference sequence). The CDR3 extends over 13 amino acids. CDR3: CASSISGRREQFF. Based on the CDR3 plus reference TRBV19 and TRBJ2-1, the full variable domain is DGGITQSPKYLFRKEGQNVTLSCEQNLNHDAMYWYRQDPGQGLRLIYYSQIVNDFQKGDIAEGYSVSREKKESFPLTVTSAQKNPTAFYLCASSISGRREQFFGPGTRLTVL.